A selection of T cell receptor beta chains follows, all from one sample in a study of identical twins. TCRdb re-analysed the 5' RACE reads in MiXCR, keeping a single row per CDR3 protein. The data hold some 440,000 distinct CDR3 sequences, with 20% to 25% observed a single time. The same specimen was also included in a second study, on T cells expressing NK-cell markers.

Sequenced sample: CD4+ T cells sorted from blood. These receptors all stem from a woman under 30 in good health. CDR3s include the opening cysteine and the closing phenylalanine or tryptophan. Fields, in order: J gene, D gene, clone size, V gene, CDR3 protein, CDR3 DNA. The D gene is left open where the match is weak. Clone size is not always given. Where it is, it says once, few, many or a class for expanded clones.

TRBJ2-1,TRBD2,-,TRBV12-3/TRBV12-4,CASSLEAGAGNEQFF,TGTGCCAGCAGTTTAGAGGCGGGAGCGGGCAATGAGCAGTTCTTC
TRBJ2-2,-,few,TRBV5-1,CASSLQGPIAGELFF,TGCGCCAGCAGCTTACAGGGTCCTATCGCCGGGGAGCTGTTTTTT
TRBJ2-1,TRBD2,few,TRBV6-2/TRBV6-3,CASSQREPYNEQFF,TGTGCCAGCTCGCAGCGGGAGCCTTACAATGAGCAGTTCTTC
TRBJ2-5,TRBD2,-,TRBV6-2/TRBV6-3,CASSYLPAGAQETQYF,TGTGCCAGCAGTTACCTCCCAGCGGGAGCCCAAGAGACCCAGTACTTC
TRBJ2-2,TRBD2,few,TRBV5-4,CASSPSGTNTGELFF,TGTGCCAGCAGCCCTAGCGGGACCAACACCGGGGAGCTGTTTTTT
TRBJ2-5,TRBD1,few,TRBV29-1,CSVHPLPGQQETQYF,TGCAGCGTTCATCCTTTACCGGGACAGCAAGAGACCCAGTACTTC
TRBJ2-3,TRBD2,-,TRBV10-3,CAISPRLAGGRTSTDTQYF,TGTGCCATCAGTCCCCGACTAGCGGGAGGCCGCACCAGCACAGATACGCAGTATTTT
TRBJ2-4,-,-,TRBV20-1,CSASQAQGKNIQYF,TGCAGTGCTTCCCAGGCCCAGGGGAAAAACATTCAGTACTTC
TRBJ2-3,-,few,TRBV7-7,CASSLVGYRTDTQYF,TGTGCTAGCAGCTTAGTGGGCTACCGCACAGATACGCAGTATTTT
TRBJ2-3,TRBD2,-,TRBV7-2,CASSTSGRWSTDTQYF,TGTGCCAGCAGTACTAGCGGGAGGTGGTCTACAGATACGCAGTATTTT
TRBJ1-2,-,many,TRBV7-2,CASSLGGHGYTF,TGTGCCAGCAGCTTAGGGGGACATGGCTACACCTTC
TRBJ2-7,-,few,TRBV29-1,CTSRFHEQYF,TGCACCTCTAGGTTTCACGAGCAGTACTTC
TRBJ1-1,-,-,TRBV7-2,CASSRGTGAEAFF,TGTGCCAGCAGCCGGGGAACGGGCGCTGAAGCTTTCTTT
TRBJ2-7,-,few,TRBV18,CASSFLRDQTYEQYF,TGTGCCAGCTCATTCCTTCGGGACCAAACCTACGAGCAGTACTTC
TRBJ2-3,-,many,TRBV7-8,CASSKGRDTQYF,TGTGCCAGCAGCAAAGGGAGGGATACGCAGTATTTT
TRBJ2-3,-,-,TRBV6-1,CASSEQSRGLTDTQYF,TGTGCCAGCAGTGAACAGTCCAGAGGACTCACAGATACGCAGTATTTT
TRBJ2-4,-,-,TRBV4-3,CASSEGVTKNIQYF,TGCGCCAGCAGCGAAGGGGTGACCAAAAACATTCAGTACTTC
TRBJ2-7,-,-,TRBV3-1,CASSHRNSYEQYF,TGTGCCAGCAGCCACAGGAACTCCTACGAGCAGTACTTC
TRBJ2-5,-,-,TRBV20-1,CSARVHSSGETQYF,TGCAGTGCTAGAGTACATTCCAGCGGCGAGACCCAGTACTTC
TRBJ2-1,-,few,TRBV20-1,CSAHTGVYNEQFF,TGCAGTGCTCATACCGGGGTTTACAATGAGCAGTTCTTC
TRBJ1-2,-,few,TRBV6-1,CASSQSIRDPNYGYTF,TGTGCCAGCAGTCAATCAATCCGGGACCCAAACTATGGCTACACCTTC
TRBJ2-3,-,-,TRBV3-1,CASSQDRKDTQYF,TGTGCCAGCAGCCAAGATCGGAAAGATACGCAGTATTTT
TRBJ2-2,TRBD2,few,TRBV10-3,CAITPAGGQTGELFF,TGTGCCATCACCCCAGCGGGAGGTCAGACCGGGGAGCTGTTTTTT
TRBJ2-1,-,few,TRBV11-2,CASSISVGEQFF,TGTGCCAGCAGCATTAGCGTAGGTGAGCAGTTCTTC
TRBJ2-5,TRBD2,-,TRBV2,CASSDEAGGGTTQYF,TGTGCCAGCAGTGATGAAGCGGGGGGCGGGACCACCCAGTACTTC
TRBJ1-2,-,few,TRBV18,CASSSGATNYGYTF,TGTGCCAGCTCATCGGGGGCCACCAATTATGGCTACACCTTC
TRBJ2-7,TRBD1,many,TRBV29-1,CSVEDLSQGSYEQYF,TGCAGCGTTGAAGATCTTTCACAGGGGTCCTACGAGCAGTACTTC
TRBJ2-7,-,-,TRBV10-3,CATLVGAPYEQYF,TGTGCCACCTTAGTAGGGGCCCCCTACGAGCAGTACTTC
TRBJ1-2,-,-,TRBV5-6,CASSTGSLYGYTF,TGTGCCAGCAGTACCGGGAGTCTCTATGGCTACACCTTC
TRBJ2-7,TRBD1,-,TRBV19,CASSSAGTGGPEQYF,TGTGCCAGTAGTTCCGCCGGGACAGGGGGCCCGGAGCAGTACTTC
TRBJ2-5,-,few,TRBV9,CASSVQPQETQYF,TGTGCCAGCAGCGTACAGCCCCAAGAGACCCAGTACTTC
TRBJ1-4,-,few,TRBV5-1,CASSLGQMNEKLFF,TGCGCCAGCAGCTTGGGCCAGATGAATGAAAAACTGTTTTTT
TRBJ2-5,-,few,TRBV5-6,CASSFVRGQETQYF,TGTGCCAGCAGCTTTGTAAGGGGCCAAGAGACCCAGTACTTC
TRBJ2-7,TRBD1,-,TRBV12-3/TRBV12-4,CASSPSGLGTGTSYEQYF,TGTGCCAGCAGTCCAAGTGGGCTTGGGACAGGGACATCCTACGAGCAGTACTTC
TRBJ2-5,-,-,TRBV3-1,CASSHLGGPKETQYF,TGTGCCAGCAGCCATCTCGGAGGGCCCAAAGAGACCCAGTACTTC